These 25 T cell receptor beta chains came from one sample sequenced in a study of T cells in Graves' hyperthyroidism and ophthalmopathy. The CDR3 regions of TCR beta were amplified from RNA transcripts. Initially, a first-round RT-PCR of the TCR CDR3 employed the HTBI primer set. TCRdb independently ran MiXCR on the multiplex PCR reads; one entry per CDR3 protein. Among 360,000 or so distinct CDR3 sequences listed, nearly 15% were seen once. The specimen was blood. The receptors stem from a woman aged 55-69 years with Graves' ophthalmopathy.

This clonotype was seen a few times. This chain connects TRBV11-2 to TRBJ2-6; D is undetermined. Germline V CDR1 and CDR2: SGHAT, FQNNGV. V lost 2 bases and J 0 bases, leaving 5 bases between the germline ends. The CDR3 sequence is 15 residues long. CDR3 region: CASSLSGSGANVLTF. The CDR3 DNA sequence: TGTGCCAGCAGCTTATCGGGCTCTGGGGCCAACGTCCTGACTTTC.

At least ten counts were recorded for this clonotype. The genes are TRBV6-2 or TRBV6-3 and TRBJ2-5; 13 bases map to TRBD2. The germline gives CDR1 MNHEY, CDR2 SVGEGT. V shed 6 bases and J 5 bases; nucleotides not matched to a gene: 6. This CDR3 region has 15 residues. Written as DNA, the CDR3 is TGTGCCAGCAGCCTCGGACTAGCGGGAGATGAGACCCAGTACTTC. Amino acids: CASSLGLAGDETQYF.

The rearrangement links TRBV24-1 to TRBJ2-3; 8 bases line up with TRBD1. The J segment lost 1 base and the V segment lost 4 bases, leaving 6 bases of the junction unmatched. CDR1 and CDR2 from the germline V gene are KGHDR and SFDVKD. This CDR3 has 16 residues. CDR3 sequence: CATSDLTGDRTDTQYF. The CDR3 nucleotides are TGTGCCACCAGTGACCTGACAGGGGACCGCACAGATACGCAGTATTTT.

In its sample, this clonotype was seen many times. CDR3 in DNA: TGTGCCAGCAGCACCCCCGTCAGTAGGTCGAACACCGGGGAGCTGTTTTTT. Protein: CASSTPVSRSNTGELFF. This chain joins TRBV11-2 and TRBJ2-2; D not certain. Germline CDR1 SGHAT, CDR2 FQNNGV. Deletions cut 5 bases from V and 0 bases from J, with 16 bases between. CDR3 length: 17 amino acids.

The CDR3 nucleotides read TGTGCCAGCAGAGACCTCACAGGGGGCGTCACAGATACGCAGTATTTT. This translates into CASRDLTGGVTDTQYF. This chain links TRBV6-2 or TRBV6-3 with TRBJ2-3; TRBD1 matches at 9 bases. Germline V gene sequence: CDR1 MNHEY, CDR2 SVGEGT. This CDR3 spans 16 amino acids. The V segment lost 6 bases and the J segment 2 bases; nucleotides outside the gene matches: 9.

The chain combines TRBV10-3 with TRBJ2-7; D ambiguous. This CDR3 has 13 residues. V dropped 3 bases and J dropped 0 bases, with 6 bases sitting between them. Per the germline V gene, CDR1 is ENHRY and CDR2 is SYGVKD. The CDR3 reads CAISDVSSYEQYF. CDR3 DNA: TGTGCCATCAGTGATGTCAGCTCCTACGAGCAGTACTTC.

This clonotype was seen a handful of times. The chain employs TRBV27 and TRBJ2-2; 13 bases are shared with TRBD2. The length of the CDR3 is 20 residues. Germline-derived CDR1 and CDR2 are MNHEY and SMNVEV (reference sequence). J lost 6 bases, V lost 8 bases, and 21 bases had no gene match. CDR3: CASLHNHLGTSGIGSGELFF. In nucleotides, the CDR3 is TGTGCCAGCCTGCACAACCACCTCGGGACTAGCGGGATCGGGTCCGGGGAGCTGTTTTTT.

This clonotype came up a few times. The rearrangement joins TRBV3-1 to TRBJ2-7, with D maybe TRBD1 (6 bases). Trimming took 6 bases from V and 3 from J, leaving 15 bases between them. CDR3 length equals 14 residues. The germline V gene has CDR1 LGHDT and CDR2 YNNKEL (reference sequence). The DNA for the CDR3 is TGTGCCAGCAGTGCCTTCGGGACACTCTACGAGCAGTACTTC. This codes for CASSAFGTLYEQYF.

The J gene is TRBJ2-7, the V gene TRBV19; possible D gene TRBD2, 7 bases. V lost 3 bases and J lost 0, with 18 bases in between. Germline CDR1 reads LNHDA; CDR2 reads SQIVND (reference sequence). This CDR3 is 17 amino acids long. CDR3 amino acids: CASSMRGAGANSYEQYF. CDR3 nucleotides: TGTGCCAGTAGTATGCGCGGGGCGGGGGCCAACTCCTACGAGCAGTACTTC.

With respect to this clonotype: At one of its ends the junction is not consistent with the germline gene, which may arise from a read error. V gene TRBV7-9 combines with J gene TRBJ1-1; D gene unclear. Germline CDR1 is SEHNR and CDR2 is FQNEAQ (reference sequence). This CDR3 comprises 13 residues. The CDR3 DNA is TGTGCCAGCAGCCTTACAGAGAACACTGAAGTTTTCTTT. Its protein is CASSLTENTEVFF.

This clonotype was detected only a few times. The gene calls are TRBV27 and TRBJ1-1; a weak D match, TRBD1 (6 bases). Per germline, CDR1 MNHEY and CDR2 SMNVEV (reference sequence). This CDR3 is 13 amino acids long. V was cut by 7 bases and J by 11 bases, with 20 bases left in between. The CDR3 bases are TGTGCCAGCAAGGGGGGGGAAGGGGGAAGCGCTTTCTTT. The encoded protein is CASKGGEGGSAFF.

With respect to this clonotype: A much more abundant neighbour one base away suggests this may be a read error. V gene TRBV28 combines with J gene TRBJ2-7; 7 bases fit TRBD2. Germline CDR1 reads MDHEN; CDR2 reads SYDVKM. The junction had 13 bases not matched to a gene; V was cut back by 6 bases and J by 5 bases. The CDR3 runs to 15 residues. CDR3 coding DNA: TGTGCCAGCAGCGCGCCAGCGGGGCACAGAGACGAGCAGTACTTC. Residues: CASSAPAGHRDEQYF.

The chain uses TRBV25-1 and TRBJ2-5, with D unresolved. CDR1 is MGHDK and CDR2 is SYGVNS in the germline V gene. This CDR3 contains 14 residues. V was cut by 3 bases and J by 5 bases, with 13 bases left in between. The CDR3 bases are TGTGCCAGCAGTGATCCGGGCCCGAGGGAGACCCAGTACTTC. This sequence encodes CASSDPGPRETQYF.

This clonotype was observed at least ten times. The rearrangement uses TRBV12-3 or TRBV12-4 and TRBJ2-3; D is ambiguous. Deletions cut 5 bases from V and 2 bases from J, with 11 bases between. The CDR3 has 14 residues. Here the CDR3 reads CASSPRGVTDTQYF. The DNA of the CDR3 is TGTGCCAGCAGTCCTCGCGGAGTCACAGATACGCAGTATTTT.

The table lists this clonotype with many counts. The rearrangement links TRBV29-1 to TRBJ2-2; D tentatively reads TRBD1 or TRBD2 (5 bases each). The CDR3 consists of 13 residues. Trimming pared 4 bases from V and 5 bases from J, leaving 11 bases between. Germline values: CDR1 SQVTM, CDR2 ANQGSEA. CDR3 residues: CSVAGALTGELFF. CDR3 in DNA: TGCAGCGTTGCCGGGGCGCTAACCGGGGAGCTGTTTTTT.

In its sample, this clonotype was seen many times. The chain couples TRBV20-1 to TRBJ2-3; perhaps TRBD2 as D (6 bases). CDR1 DFQATT and CDR2 SNEGSKA come from the germline V gene (reference sequence). V was trimmed by 6 bases and J by 0 bases, leaving 22 bases between them. This CDR3 has 17 amino acids. The CDR3 DNA is TGCAGTGCCCACTCCCCCATAGCGGACGCTAGCACAGATACGCAGTATTTT. Its translation: CSAHSPIADASTDTQYF.

This clonotype was found many times. As DNA, the CDR3 is TGTGCCAGCAGAGACCAAAGCGGGAGTGCAAATGAGCAGTTCTTC. It translates to CASRDQSGSANEQFF. V is TRBV7-2 and J is TRBJ2-1; 8 nucleotides line up with TRBD2. The CDR3 runs to 15 residues. Germline CDR1 is SGHTA and CDR2 is FQGNSA. The V and J ends lost 6 bases and 7 bases, in that order; junction bases with no gene match: 11.

This clonotype was recorded many times. The V call is TRBV6-2 or TRBV6-3, the J call TRBJ2-5; D assignment may be TRBD1 or TRBD2 (5 bases each). V lost 6 bases and J 1 base, leaving 12 bases between the germline ends. The CDR3 covers 14 residues. Germline V gene sequence: CDR1 MNHEY, CDR2 SVGEGT. The CDR3 reads CASSLGRTQETQYF. DNA for the CDR3: TGTGCCAGCAGCCTGGGACGCACCCAAGAGACCCAGTACTTC.

The chain carries TRBV2 and TRBJ1-4, with D perhaps matching TRBD1 (5 bases). V was clipped by 7 bases and J by 10 bases, with 16 bases between them. CDR1 and CDR2 (germline): SNHLY, FYNNEI. The CDR3 extends over 13 amino acids. In DNA form, the CDR3 reads TGTGCCAGCAAAGGAGACGGGGGGGGAAAACTGTTTTTT. Amino acids: CASKGDGGGKLFF.

The chain couples TRBV6-2 or TRBV6-3 to TRBJ2-7, with TRBD2 identical over 10 bases. The junction had 16 bases not matched to a gene; V was cut back by 5 bases and J by 0 bases. From germline, CDR1 is MNHEY and CDR2 SVGEGT. This CDR3 contains 19 residues. This CDR3 is CASSRVASGRIGNSYEQYF. The CDR3, as DNA: TGTGCCAGCAGTAGGGTGGCTAGCGGGAGAATCGGGAACTCCTACGAGCAGTACTTC.

In the case of this clonotype: An end of the junction does not agree with germline; a read error may underlie this. V and J are TRBV28 and TRBJ1-6; 10 bases map to TRBD1. CDR1 MDHEN and CDR2 SYDVKM come from the germline V gene. The CDR3 sequence is 15 residues long. The CDR3 is CAGRRRTGGSSPLHF. CDR3 DNA: TGTGCCGGCAGACGAAGGACAGGGGGATCTTCACCCCTCCACTTT.

The chain couples TRBV20-1 to TRBJ2-1; 14 bases align to TRBD2. The V gene's germline CDR1 is DFQATT and CDR2 SNEGSKA (reference sequence). Trimming at V came to 0 bases and at J to 0 bases, leaving 7 bases not matched to a gene. The CDR3 length is 19 residues. The CDR3, as DNA: TGCAGTGCTAGAGATCCGGGACTAGCGGGAGTGGGCTCCTACAATGAGCAGTTCTTC. As protein: CSARDPGLAGVGSYNEQFF.

Many counts were recorded for this clonotype. The J gene is TRBJ2-1, the V gene TRBV7-9, with D perhaps matching TRBD1 (5 bases). V lost 1 base, J lost 5 bases, and 9 bases lay in between. The CDR3 runs 14 residues. The germline CDR1 and CDR2 sequences are SEHNR and FQNEAQ (reference sequence). As DNA, the CDR3 is TGTGCCAGCAGCTTAGTGGTAGGGGACAATGAGCAGTTCTTC. Its translation is CASSLVVGDNEQFF.

This clonotype has only a few counts. The CDR3 here is CAISRAGTEETDTQYF. The CDR3 coding sequence is TGTGCCATCAGCCGAGCGGGGACAGAGGAGACAGATACGCAGTATTTT. The gene calls are TRBV10-3 and TRBJ2-3; D may correspond to TRBD1 or TRBD2 (7 bases each). V was pared by 6 bases and J by 3 bases, with 19 bases between. In germline, CDR1 is ENHRY, CDR2 SYGVKD. This CDR3 region has 16 residues.

The rearrangement joins TRBV28 to TRBJ2-3; 13 nucleotides line up with TRBD2. Per germline, CDR1 MDHEN and CDR2 SYDVKM. There are 13 residues in the CDR3. The J segment lost 7 bases and the V segment lost 10 bases, leaving 5 bases of the junction unmatched. CDR3 protein: CATQTSGGHTQYF. The CDR3 region has the DNA TGTGCCACCCAGACTAGCGGGGGGCATACGCAGTATTTT.